The 12 T cell receptor beta chains below come from one sample, sequenced in a study of PD-L1 blockade in urothelial cancer. Generated by immunoSEQ multiplex PCR, the TCRdb table keeps only in-frame clones and is missing some. Of around 40,000 clones in the sample, about 83% were seen once. The source was PBMCs, collected around atezolizumab (anti-PD-L1) treatment. The receptors originated from a man aged 60 to 69 with urothelial cancer.

V and J are TRBV27 and TRBJ2-1; 7 bases match TRBD2. CDR3 length equals 15 residues. Germline CDR1 and CDR2: MNHEY and SMNVEV (reference sequence). The junction had 11 bases not matched to a gene; V was cut back by 7 bases and J by 5 bases. The CDR3 reads CASTPVGDYHNEQFF. The CDR3 DNA reads TGTGCCAGCACCCCCGTAGGGGACTACCACAATGAGCAGTTCTTC.

The chain couples TRBV7-2 to TRBJ1-6, with 7 bases identical to TRBD1. This CDR3 is built from 16 residues. CDR1 is SGHTA, CDR2 FQGNSA, per germline. Losses at the gene ends were 1 base for V and 9 bases for J; bases not matched to a gene: 9. CDR3 DNA: TGTGCCAGCAGCTTAGGGTTGGGACAGACGGGTTCACCCCTCCACTTT. This gives the protein CASSLGLGQTGSPLHF.

The chain employs TRBV5-6 and TRBJ1-1; 7 bases are a match to TRBD1. Germline CDR1 is SGHDT and CDR2 is YYEEEE. This CDR3 is built from 16 residues. Losses at the gene ends were 2 bases for V and 1 base for J; bases not matched to a gene: 8. The CDR3: CASSLGGVKKNTEAFF. CDR3 sequence (DNA): TGTGCCAGCAGCTTAGGGGGCGTGAAGAAGAACACTGAAGCTTTCTTT.

This clone was recorded only once. CDR3 nucleotide sequence: TGTGCCAGCGCCGACAGGGCCCGTCAGCCCCAGCATTTT. This codes for CASADRARQPQHF. The chain couples TRBV28 to TRBJ1-5; TRBD1 agrees at 7 bases. This CDR3 contains 13 residues. The ends lost 8 bases at V and 6 bases at J; junction bases unmatched: 7. Germline CDR1 reads MDHEN; CDR2 reads SYDVKM.

The J gene is TRBJ1-1, the V gene TRBV28; weak D call: TRBD1 (6 bases). CDR1 is MDHEN and CDR2 is SYDVKM in the germline V gene. Trimming took 6 bases from V and 1 from J, leaving 12 bases between them. This CDR3 is 14 amino acids long. The CDR3 protein is CASRPPGANTEAFF. DNA of the CDR3: TGTGCCAGCAGGCCCCCAGGGGCGAACACTGAAGCTTTCTTT.

This chain connects TRBV30 to TRBJ2-7, with 8 bases that match TRBD1. V lost 3 bases and J lost 1; bases outside the gene matches: 5. Germline V lookup: CDR1 GTSNPN, CDR2 SVGIG (reference sequence). CDR3 length: 14 residues. The CDR3 region is CAWRSRDRSYEQYF. DNA for the CDR3: TGTGCCTGGAGGTCGCGGGACAGGTCCTACGAGCAGTACTTC.

This chain connects TRBV6-4 to TRBJ2-5; TRBD2 matches at 8 bases. Trimming at V came to 6 bases and at J to 3 bases, leaving 6 bases not matched to a gene. CDR1 MRHNA and CDR2 SNTAGT come from the germline V gene. The CDR3 extends over 14 amino acids. Written as DNA, the CDR3 is TGTGCCAGCAGACCGGGACTAGGGGAAGAGACCCAGTACTTC. It codes for CASRPGLGEETQYF.

The chain links TRBV27 to TRBJ1-1, with 9 bases identical to TRBD1. The CDR3 has 13 amino acids. V dropped 6 bases and J dropped 3; count of bases not matched to a gene: 2. Germline V gene sequence: CDR1 MNHEY, CDR2 SMNVEV (reference sequence). The CDR3 DNA is TGTGCCAGCAGACGGACAGGGGACACTGAAGCTTTCTTT. Translated, it gives CASRRTGDTEAFF.

V gene TRBV15 combines with J gene TRBJ2-3; maybe TRBD2 (6 bases). CDR3 length equals 13 residues. Trimming stripped 5 bases from V and 0 bases from J, with 6 bases between. Germline V gene sequence: CDR1 LNHNV, CDR2 YYDKDF (reference sequence). CDR3 in DNA: TGTGCCACCAGCGGGAGGAGCACAGATACGCAGTATTTT. This translates into CATSGRSTDTQYF.

The rearrangement joins TRBV5-4 to TRBJ2-7, with 9 bases fitting TRBD1. This CDR3 contains 15 residues. After removal of 5 bases from V and 6 bases from J, the junction contained 12 bases not matched to a gene. Germline-derived CDR1 and CDR2 are SGHNT and YYREEE (reference sequence). The CDR3 DNA reads as TGTGCCAGCAGTGGTGGGGGACAGGGAAGGACCGAGCAGTACTTC. It is translated as CASSGGGQGRTEQYF.

The chain employs TRBV12-5 and TRBJ2-7, with 10 bases fitting TRBD2. Germline trimming cut 5 bases from V and 1 base from J; bases unmatched to any gene: 8. Germline loops: CDR1 LGHNT, CDR2 FRNRAP. The CDR3 is 16 amino acids. In DNA, the CDR3 is TGTGCTAGTGGTAAACCTAGCGGGAGCCTATCCTACGAGCAGTACTTC. Protein sequence: CASGKPSGSLSYEQYF.

The chain combines TRBV10-2 with TRBJ2-1; 11 nucleotides agree with TRBD2. The V segment lost 6 bases and the J segment 4 bases; nucleotides outside the gene matches: 2. Germline V CDR1 and CDR2: WSHSY, SAAADI. CDR3 size: 14 residues. This chain's CDR3 is CASSLAGGYNEQFF. CDR3 nucleotide sequence: TGCGCCAGCAGCCTAGCGGGGGGATACAATGAGCAGTTCTTC.